A single sample gave rise to the 21 T cell receptor beta chains below, sequenced in a study of blood T cell repertoires in COVID-19. The protocol was immunoSEQ multiplex PCR, while the TCRdb copy is restricted to in-frame clones and leaves out a portion. The sample consists of 250,000 to 350,000 clones, roughly 86% of them appearing once. Sequencing was performed on peripheral blood. The receptors derive from a woman in her fifties or sixties who had recovered from COVID-19.

The chain carries TRBV27 and TRBJ1-2; TRBD1 matches at 9 bases. Per germline, CDR1 MNHEY and CDR2 SMNVEV (reference sequence). Germline trimming cut 1 base from V and 6 bases from J; bases unmatched to any gene: 3. The CDR3 spans 14 residues. The CDR3, as DNA: TGTGCCAGCAGTTTATTTGGGACAGGGAATGGCTACACCTTC. Translation gives CASSLFGTGNGYTF.

This chain links TRBV30 with TRBJ2-1; D perhaps matches TRBD2 (5 bases). V was clipped by 3 bases and J by 8 bases, with 11 bases between them. The CDR3 length is 12 residues. Germline V gene data show CDR1 as GTSNPN and CDR2 as SVGIG (reference sequence). As DNA, the CDR3 is TGTGCCTGGAGGGGTTCGGGGTATGAGCAGTTCTTC. Translation: CAWRGSGYEQFF. The full variable domain, completed using reference TRBV30 and TRBJ2-1, is SQTIHQWPATLVQPVGSPLSLECTVEGTSNPNLYWYRQAAGRGLQLLFYSVGIGQISSEVPQNLSASRPQDRQFILSSKKLLLSDSGFYLCAWRGSGYEQFFGPGTRLTVL.

The chain joins TRBV5-4 to TRBJ1-1; D is uncertain. Trimming stripped 1 base from V and 4 bases from J, with 11 bases between. Germline V gives CDR1 SGHNT, CDR2 YYREEE (reference sequence). The CDR3 consists of 14 residues. CDR3 region: CASSLTSLVTEAFF. The CDR3 DNA reads TGTGCCAGCAGCTTGACAAGTTTGGTCACTGAAGCTTTCTTT.

The J gene is TRBJ2-7, the V gene TRBV7-9; 9 bases are shared with TRBD1. The junction had 15 bases not matched to a gene; V was cut back by 1 base and J by 2 bases. Germline V lookup: CDR1 SEHNR, CDR2 FQNEAQ (reference sequence). The CDR3 extends over 19 amino acids. The CDR3 is CASSLGVLRTGVYTYEQYF. As DNA, the CDR3 is TGTGCCAGCAGCTTAGGGGTATTGAGGACAGGGGTTTACACCTACGAGCAGTACTTC.

The chain combines TRBV5-1 with TRBJ2-7, with D tentatively TRBD1 (6 bases). This CDR3 is 15 amino acids long. Between the trimmed V and J ends, which lost 0 bases and 1 base, there was a span of 11 bases. Looked up from germline, CDR1 is SGHRS and CDR2 is YFSETQ. In DNA form, the CDR3 reads TGCGCCAGCAGCTTGGCCGGGACATCGTCCTACGAGCAGTACTTC. It codes for CASSLAGTSSYEQYF.

The chain links TRBV5-4 to TRBJ2-5, with 8 bases aligning to TRBD1. The J segment lost 3 bases and the V segment lost 2 bases, leaving 6 bases of the junction unmatched. Germline assignment: CDR1 SGHNT and CDR2 YYREEE (reference sequence). The CDR3 loop spans 15 amino acids. The DNA for the CDR3 is TGTGCCAGCAGCTTTCAGGTGACAGGGGAAGAGACCCAGTACTTC. Translation: CASSFQVTGEETQYF.

The chain links TRBV11-1 to TRBJ2-1, with a possible D match to TRBD2 (5 bases). The CDR3 is made up of 16 amino acids. The germline V gene has CDR1 SGHAT and CDR2 FQDESV (reference sequence). Trimming took off 3 bases at V and 0 bases at J, with 12 bases between the two ends. CDR3 amino acids: CASSLSGEISYNEQFF. CDR3 nucleotides: TGTGCCAGCAGCTTGAGCGGAGAGATCTCCTACAATGAGCAGTTCTTC.

V usage is TRBV18 and J usage is TRBJ2-1, with 8 bases matching TRBD2. Per germline, CDR1 KGHSH and CDR2 LQKENI. The CDR3 runs 14 residues. J lost 6 bases, V lost 8 bases, and 9 bases had no gene match. This CDR3 reads CASTQRELGNEQFF. The CDR3 DNA sequence: TGTGCCAGCACACAGCGGGAGTTAGGCAATGAGCAGTTCTTC.

The chain links TRBV18 to TRBJ1-1; D unresolved. Germline CDR1 is KGHSH and CDR2 is LQKENI. The CDR3 contains 14 residues. The germline V and J ends were trimmed by 2 bases and 5 bases, with 12 bases remaining between them. The CDR3 is CASSPSWRGTEAFF. For the CDR3, the DNA is TGTGCCAGCTCACCATCGTGGCGGGGAACTGAAGCTTTCTTT.

The chain recombines TRBV30 with TRBJ1-5; 7 nucleotides agree with TRBD1. Germline V gene lookup returns CDR1 GTSNPN and CDR2 SVGIG (reference sequence). J was trimmed by 0 bases and V by 5 bases; bases with no gene match: 4. The CDR3 covers 14 residues. The CDR3 reads CAWGDRLSNQPQHF. The CDR3 DNA follows: TGTGCCTGGGGGGACAGACTTAGCAATCAGCCCCAGCATTTT. Together with reference TRBV30 and TRBJ1-5, the CDR3 gives the full variable domain: SQTIHQWPATLVQPVGSPLSLECTVEGTSNPNLYWYRQAAGRGLQLLFYSVGIGQISSEVPQNLSASRPQDRQFILSSKKLLLSDSGFYLCAWGDRLSNQPQHFGDGTRLSIL.

The chain uses TRBV5-1 and TRBJ2-2; D gene uncertain. V lost 7 bases and J 4 bases, leaving 11 bases between the germline ends. This CDR3 has 13 amino acids. Germline V lookup: CDR1 SGHRS, CDR2 YFSETQ. CDR3 amino acids: CASRVVGTGELFF. CDR3 nucleotides: TGCGCCAGCCGGGTTGTGGGCACCGGGGAGCTGTTTTTT. Full variable domain (outside the CDR3, taken from reference TRBV5-1 and TRBJ2-2): KAGVTQTPRYLIKTRGQQVTLSCSPISGHRSVSWYQQTPGQGLQFLFEYFSETQRNKGNFPGRFSGRQFSNSRSEMNVSTLELGDSALYLCASRVVGTGELFFGEGSRLTVL.

This clone showed up just once. J is TRBJ1-2 and V is TRBV6-6, with D unresolved. CDR1 MNHNY and CDR2 SVGAGI come from the germline V gene (reference sequence). V was pared by 4 bases and J by 0 bases, with 9 bases between. CDR3 length equals 14 residues. CDR3 sequence reads: CASSLQTTNYGYTF. The CDR3 DNA is TGTGCCAGCAGTTTACAGACCACTAACTATGGCTACACCTTC.

The chain recombines TRBV12-3 or TRBV12-4 with TRBJ2-7, with 7 positions matching TRBD1. Trimming cost V 8 bases and J 7 bases; bases outside gene matches: 11. The CDR3 contains 13 residues. CDR3 region: CASRTGPLREQYF. The CDR3 coding sequence is TGTGCCAGCCGGACAGGACCCCTTCGAGAGCAGTACTTC.

V gene TRBV7-2 combines with J gene TRBJ1-2; 7 bases are shared with TRBD1. CDR1 and CDR2 (germline): SGHTA, FQGNSA. V trimming: 1 base; J trimming: 7 bases; junction bases outside the gene matches: 3. The CDR3 is made up of 13 amino acids. The CDR3 here is CASSLGQGTGYTF. DNA of the CDR3: TGTGCCAGCAGCTTAGGACAGGGAACTGGCTACACCTTC.

This clone was observed a handful of times. This rearrangement joins TRBV5-1 to TRBJ1-4; 10 bases align to TRBD1. V trimming: 7 bases; J trimming: 8 bases; junction bases outside the gene matches: 17. Germline CDR1 SGHRS, CDR2 YFSETQ. CDR3 length: 17 residues. The CDR3 DNA follows: TGCGCCAGCTCCCAGGGACAGGGGATAGACTGGGGGGAAAAACTGTTTTTT. It yields the protein CASSQGQGIDWGEKLFF.

The V call is TRBV19, the J call TRBJ1-2; D is unclear. Germline values: CDR1 LNHDA, CDR2 SQIVND (reference sequence). The CDR3 totals 13 residues. The germline V and J ends were trimmed by 5 bases and 3 bases, with 10 bases remaining between them. The CDR3 protein is CASSPGIDYGYTF. The DNA for the CDR3 is TGTGCCAGTAGTCCCGGGATAGACTATGGCTACACCTTC. The whole variable domain, filled in from reference TRBV19 and TRBJ1-2, reads DGGITQSPKYLFRKEGQNVTLSCEQNLNHDAMYWYRQDPGQGLRLIYYSQIVNDFQKGDIAEGYSVSREKKESFPLTVTSAQKNPTAFYLCASSPGIDYGYTFGSGTRLTVV.

The CDR3 bases are TGTGCCAGCAGCCCTCTAGTAGCGTCCGAGCAGTACTTC. Translating it yields CASSPLVASEQYF. The chain employs TRBV7-2 and TRBJ2-7; possible D gene TRBD2, 5 bases. The CDR3 is made up of 13 amino acids. V lost 5 bases and J lost 6, with 14 bases in between. The germline V gene has CDR1 SGHTA and CDR2 FQGNSA.

As DNA, the CDR3 is TGTGCCAGCAGGACGGGGGGGGCCACGGGCCTGTTTTTT. This encodes CASRTGGATGLFF. This chain connects TRBV28 to TRBJ1-4; tentatively, D is TRBD1 (6 bases). Germline CDR1 is MDHEN and CDR2 is SYDVKM. The CDR3 extends over 13 amino acids. Trimming pared 6 bases from V and 14 bases from J, leaving 19 bases between.

V is TRBV19 and J is TRBJ2-5, with D possibly matching TRBD2 (5 bases). The length of the CDR3 is 13 residues. V lost 5 bases and J 5 bases, leaving 12 bases between the germline ends. From germline, CDR1 is LNHDA and CDR2 SQIVND (reference sequence). The CDR3 DNA reads as TGTGCCAGTAGTCTACATCCGGGGGAGACCCAGTACTTC. It is translated as CASSLHPGETQYF.

The chain joins TRBV6-2 or TRBV6-3 to TRBJ1-2; a possible D gene is TRBD1 (6 bases). V shed 5 bases and J shed 4 bases, with 14 bases lying between them. Germline CDR1 and CDR2: MNHEY and SVGEGT. The length of the CDR3 is 14 residues. The CDR3 here is CASSTSGQPYGYTF. DNA of the CDR3: TGTGCCAGCAGTACCAGCGGACAGCCCTATGGCTACACCTTC.

The CDR3 coding sequence is TGTGCCAGCAGCCAAGGTTCGACAGGAGGAGGCTACACCTTC. Translating it yields CASSQGSTGGGYTF. The V gene is TRBV3-1 (or the pseudogene TRBV3-2), the J gene TRBJ1-2; tentative D call: TRBD1 (6 bases). The CDR3 is made up of 14 amino acids. The V gene lost 1 base and the J gene lost 8 bases, with 14 bases spanning the gap. CDR1 and CDR2 from the germline V gene are LGHDT and YNNKEL (reference sequence).